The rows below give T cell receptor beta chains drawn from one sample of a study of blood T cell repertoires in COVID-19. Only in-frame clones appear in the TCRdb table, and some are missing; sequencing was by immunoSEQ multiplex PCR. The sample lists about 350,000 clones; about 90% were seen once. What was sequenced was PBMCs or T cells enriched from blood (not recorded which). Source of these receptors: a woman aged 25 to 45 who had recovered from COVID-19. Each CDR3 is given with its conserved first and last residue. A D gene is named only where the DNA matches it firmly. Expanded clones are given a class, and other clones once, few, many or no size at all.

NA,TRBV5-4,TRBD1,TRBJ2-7,CASSLQGAARYEQYF,TGTGCCAGCAGCTTACAGGGGGCCGCCCGCTACGAGCAGTACTTC
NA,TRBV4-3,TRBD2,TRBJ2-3,CASSLKTGTSGFTDTQYF,TGCGCCAGCAGCCTCAAGACCGGGACTAGCGGCTTCACAGATACGCAGTATTTT
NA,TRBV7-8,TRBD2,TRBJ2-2,CASSLAGSSGGAGELFF,TGTGCCAGCAGCTTAGCGGGCTCTAGCGGGGGGGCCGGGGAGCTGTTTTTT
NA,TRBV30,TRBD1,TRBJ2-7,CAWNRDRGNEQYF,TGTGCCTGGAACCGGGACAGGGGGAACGAGCAGTACTTC
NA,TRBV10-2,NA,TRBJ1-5,CASSKAARGDQPQHF,TGCGCCAGCAGTAAGGCCGCCAGGGGAGATCAGCCCCAGCATTTT
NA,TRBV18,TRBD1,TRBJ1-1,CASSPLAGGTEAFF,TGTGCCAGCTCACCCCTGGCAGGGGGGACTGAAGCTTTCTTT
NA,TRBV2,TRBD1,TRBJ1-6,CASRPEGAYSPLHF,TGTGCCAGCAGACCGGAGGGGGCATACTCACCCCTCCACTTT
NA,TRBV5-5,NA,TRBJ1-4,CASSYREFALPGEKLFF,TGTGCCAGCAGCTACCGGGAGTTCGCCTTACCGGGGGAAAAACTGTTTTTT
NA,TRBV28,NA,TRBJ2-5,CASSLITSGDQETQYF,TGTGCCAGCAGTCTAATCACCTCCGGGGACCAAGAGACCCAGTACTTC
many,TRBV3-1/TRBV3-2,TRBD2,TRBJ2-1,CASSPVTSGGASGEQFF,TGTGCCAGCAGCCCGGTGACTAGCGGGGGGGCAAGCGGTGAGCAGTTCTTC
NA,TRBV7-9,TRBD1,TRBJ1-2,CASSFFGTGGGGYTF,TGTGCCAGCAGCTTCTTCGGGACAGGGGGAGGCGGCTACACCTTC
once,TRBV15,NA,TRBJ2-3,CATSRDSLLTDTQYF,TGTGCCACCAGCAGAGACAGTCTTCTCACAGATACGCAGTATTTT
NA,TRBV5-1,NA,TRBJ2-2,CASSLQPDRTTGELFF,TGCGCCAGCAGCTTACAACCGGACAGAACCACCGGGGAGCTGTTTTTT
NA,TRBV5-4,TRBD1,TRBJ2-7,CASSPGRTQGNYEQYF,TGTGCCAGCAGCCCGGGAAGGACACAGGGGAACTACGAGCAGTACTTC
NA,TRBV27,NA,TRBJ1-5,CASSLSSGNQPQHF,TGTGCCAGCAGTTTATCGAGCGGAAATCAGCCCCAGCATTTT
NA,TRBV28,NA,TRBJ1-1,CASSSVVNTEAFF,TGTGCCAGCAGTTCCGTAGTTAACACTGAAGCTTTCTTT
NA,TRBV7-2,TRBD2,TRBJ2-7,CASSLRTSATYEQYF,TGTGCCAGCAGCCTGAGGACTAGCGCGACCTACGAGCAGTACTTC
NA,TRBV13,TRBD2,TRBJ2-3,CASSLAGGSTDTQYF,TGTGCCAGCAGCTTAGCGGGGGGGAGCACAGATACGCAGTATTTT
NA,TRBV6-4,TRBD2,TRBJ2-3,CASSDVAGGSTDTQYF,TGTGCCAGCAGTGACGTGGCGGGGGGTTCCACAGATACGCAGTATTTT
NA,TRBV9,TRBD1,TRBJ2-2,CASHGTANTGELFF,TGTGCCAGCCACGGGACAGCGAACACCGGGGAGCTGTTTTTT
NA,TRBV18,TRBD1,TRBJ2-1,CASSFGTGSGNEQFF,TGTGCCAGCTCATTTGGGACAGGGTCCGGCAATGAGCAGTTCTTC
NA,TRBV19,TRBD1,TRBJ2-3,CASRGTGLDTQYF,TGTGCCAGTAGGGGGACAGGGTTGGATACGCAGTATTTT
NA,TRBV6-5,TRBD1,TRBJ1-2,CASLRGQGFSYGYTF,TGTGCCAGCCTAAGGGGACAGGGGTTCAGCTATGGCTACACCTTC
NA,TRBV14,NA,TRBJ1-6,CASSQDQGRGNSPLHF,TGTGCCAGCAGCCAAGATCAGGGAAGGGGTAATTCACCCCTCCACTTT
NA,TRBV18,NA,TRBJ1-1,CASSPRSGRVGTEAFF,TGTGCCAGCTCACCTCGGTCTGGCAGGGTAGGAACTGAAGCTTTCTTT
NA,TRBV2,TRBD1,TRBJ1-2,CAGRDRVGYGYTF,TGTGCCGGAAGGGACAGGGTTGGCTATGGCTACACCTTC
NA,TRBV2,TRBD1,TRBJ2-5,CASRTGTGETQYF,TGTGCCAGCAGAACGGGGACAGGGGAGACCCAGTACTTC
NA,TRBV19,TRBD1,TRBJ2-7,CASNPGTAPYEQYF,TGTGCCAGTAATCCGGGGACAGCCCCCTACGAGCAGTACTTC
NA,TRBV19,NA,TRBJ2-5,CASSTRDTGLIQETQYF,TGTGCCAGTAGTACCCGGGACACGGGACTAATCCAAGAGACCCAGTACTTC
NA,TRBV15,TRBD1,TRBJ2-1,CATSRLGTGAYNEQFF,TGTGCCACCAGCAGACTTGGGACAGGGGCCTACAATGAGCAGTTCTTC
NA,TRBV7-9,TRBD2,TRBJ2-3,CASSLAEVGTSWADTQYF,TGTGCCAGCAGCTTAGCGGAGGTAGGGACTAGCTGGGCAGATACGCAGTATTTT
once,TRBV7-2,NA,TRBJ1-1,CASSFRVGEGDTEAFF,TGTGCCAGCAGCTTCCGAGTGGGGGAGGGTGACACTGAAGCTTTCTTT
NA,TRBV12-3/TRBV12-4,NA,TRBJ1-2,CASSLQGLAGYTF,TGTGCCAGCAGTTTACAGGGGCTCGCTGGCTACACCTTC
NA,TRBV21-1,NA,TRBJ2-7,CASSARRASRYEQYF,TGTGCCAGCAGCGCTAGGCGAGCTAGCAGATACGAGCAGTACTTC
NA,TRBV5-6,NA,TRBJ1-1,CASSLGQYTEAFF,TGTGCCAGCAGCTTGGGGCAGTACACTGAAGCTTTCTTT
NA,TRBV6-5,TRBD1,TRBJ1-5,CASRMTGGSNQPQHF,TGTGCCAGCAGAATGACAGGGGGCTCCAATCAGCCCCAGCATTTT
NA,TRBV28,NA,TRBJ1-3,CASSFSIGPQGPGNTIYF,TGTGCCAGCAGTTTCTCGATCGGACCTCAGGGCCCTGGAAACACCATATATTTT
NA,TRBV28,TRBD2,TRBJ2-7,CASSLGGGTPYEQYF,TGTGCCAGCAGTTTAGGCGGGGGGACTCCCTACGAGCAGTACTTC
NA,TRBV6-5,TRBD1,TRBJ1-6,CASRDATGGVSPLHF,TGTGCCAGCAGAGACGCGACAGGGGGAGTTTCACCCCTCCACTTT
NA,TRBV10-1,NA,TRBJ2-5,CASSESKGLLVGETQYF,TGCGCCAGCAGTGAGTCGAAAGGACTCCTGGTAGGAGAGACCCAGTACTTC
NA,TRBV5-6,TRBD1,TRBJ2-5,CASSLQGAKETQYF,TGTGCCAGCAGCCTGCAGGGGGCCAAAGAGACCCAGTACTTC
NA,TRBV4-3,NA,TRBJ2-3,CASSQDLGGPDTQYF,TGCGCCAGCAGCCAAGATTTGGGGGGGCCCGATACGCAGTATTTT
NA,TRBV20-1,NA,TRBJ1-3,CSASDSSGNTIYF,TGCAGTGCTAGTGACAGCTCTGGAAACACCATATATTTT
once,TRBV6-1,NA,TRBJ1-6,CASSEGNRLYYNSPLHF,TGTGCCAGCAGTGAGGGGAACAGGCTTTACTATAATTCACCCCTCCACTTT
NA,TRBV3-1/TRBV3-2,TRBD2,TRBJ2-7,CASSRPLLAGGYEQYF,TGTGCCAGCAGCCGACCCTTACTAGCGGGGGGATACGAGCAGTACTTC
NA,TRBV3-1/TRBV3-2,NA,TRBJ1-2,CASSRADGSYGYTF,TGTGCCAGCAGCCGGGCGGACGGGAGCTATGGCTACACCTTC